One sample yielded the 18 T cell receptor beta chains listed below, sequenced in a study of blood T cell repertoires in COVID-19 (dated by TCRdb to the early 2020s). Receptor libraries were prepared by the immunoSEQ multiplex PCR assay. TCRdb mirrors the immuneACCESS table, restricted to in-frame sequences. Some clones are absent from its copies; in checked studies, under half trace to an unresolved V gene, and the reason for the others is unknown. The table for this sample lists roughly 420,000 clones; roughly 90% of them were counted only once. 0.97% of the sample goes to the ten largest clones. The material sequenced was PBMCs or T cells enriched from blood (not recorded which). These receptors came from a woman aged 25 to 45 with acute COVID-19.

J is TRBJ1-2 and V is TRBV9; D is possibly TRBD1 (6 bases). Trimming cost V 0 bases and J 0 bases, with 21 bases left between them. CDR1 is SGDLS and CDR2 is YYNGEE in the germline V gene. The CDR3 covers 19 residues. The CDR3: CASSVGEGHGQLANYGYTF. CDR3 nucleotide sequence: TGTGCCAGCAGCGTAGGGGAGGGCCACGGACAGCTTGCTAACTATGGCTACACCTTC.

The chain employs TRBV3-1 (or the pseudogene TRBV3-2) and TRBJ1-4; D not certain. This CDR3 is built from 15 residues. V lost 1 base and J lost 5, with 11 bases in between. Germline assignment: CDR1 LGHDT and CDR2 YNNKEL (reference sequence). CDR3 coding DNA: TGTGCCAGCAGCCAAGGGGCAGGTGCGAATGAAAAACTGTTTTTT. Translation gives CASSQGAGANEKLFF.

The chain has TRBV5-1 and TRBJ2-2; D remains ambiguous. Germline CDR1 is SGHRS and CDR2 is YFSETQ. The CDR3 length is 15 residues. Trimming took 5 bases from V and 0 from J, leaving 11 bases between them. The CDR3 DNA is TGCGCCAGCAGTCCGCCAGAAACGAACACCGGGGAGCTGTTTTTT. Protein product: CASSPPETNTGELFF.

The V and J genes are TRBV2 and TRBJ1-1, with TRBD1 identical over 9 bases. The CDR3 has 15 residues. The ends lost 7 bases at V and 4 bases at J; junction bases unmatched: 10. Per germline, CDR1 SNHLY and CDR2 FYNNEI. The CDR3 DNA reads TGTGCCAGCATGGGGGGGGGACAGGGAACCACTGAAGCTTTCTTT. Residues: CASMGGGQGTTEAFF. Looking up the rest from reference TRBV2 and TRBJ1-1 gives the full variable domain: EPEVTQTPSHQVTQMGQEVILRCVPISNHLYFYWYRQILGQKVEFLVSFYNNEISEKSEIFDDQFSVERPDGSNFTLKIRSTKLEDSAMYFCASMGGGQGTTEAFFGQGTRLTVV.

The CDR3 nucleotides are TGCGCCAGCAGACCTACAGAGGGTGCAGATACGCAGTATTTT. This translates into CASRPTEGADTQYF. The chain uses TRBV5-1 and TRBJ2-3; D might be TRBD2 (5 bases). V lost 5 bases and J 4 bases, leaving 14 bases between the germline ends. This CDR3 comprises 14 residues. Looked up from germline, CDR1 is SGHRS and CDR2 is YFSETQ.

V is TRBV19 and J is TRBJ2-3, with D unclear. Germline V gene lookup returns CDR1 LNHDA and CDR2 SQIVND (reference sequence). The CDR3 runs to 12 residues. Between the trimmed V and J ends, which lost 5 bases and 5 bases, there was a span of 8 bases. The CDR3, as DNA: TGTGCCAGTAGTGGTCGGGTAGATACGCAGTATTTT. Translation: CASSGRVDTQYF.

The CDR3 region is CAWSGPGQPSSYEQYF. Written as DNA, the CDR3 is TGTGCCTGGAGTGGCCCCGGACAGCCGAGCTCCTACGAGCAGTACTTC. The genes are TRBV30 and TRBJ2-7; weak D call: TRBD1 (6 bases). The length of the CDR3 is 16 residues. CDR1 is GTSNPN, CDR2 SVGIG, per germline (reference sequence). V was shortened by 1 base and J by 0 bases, with 16 bases between the two germline ends.

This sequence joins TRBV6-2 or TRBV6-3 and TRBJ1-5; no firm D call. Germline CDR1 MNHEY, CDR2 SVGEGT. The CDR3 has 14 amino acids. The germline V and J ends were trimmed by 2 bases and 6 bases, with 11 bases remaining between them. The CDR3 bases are TGTGCCAGCAGTTACGGCCAGGTCTCTCAGCCCCAGCATTTT. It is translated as CASSYGQVSQPQHF.

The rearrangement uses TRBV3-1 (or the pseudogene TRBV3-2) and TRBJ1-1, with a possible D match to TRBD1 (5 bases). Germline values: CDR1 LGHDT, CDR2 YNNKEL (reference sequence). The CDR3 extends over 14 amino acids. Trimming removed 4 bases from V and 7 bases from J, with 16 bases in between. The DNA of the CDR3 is TGTGCCAGCAGCCTGGCAGGGAAGGGCCATGAAGCTTTCTTT. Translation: CASSLAGKGHEAFF.

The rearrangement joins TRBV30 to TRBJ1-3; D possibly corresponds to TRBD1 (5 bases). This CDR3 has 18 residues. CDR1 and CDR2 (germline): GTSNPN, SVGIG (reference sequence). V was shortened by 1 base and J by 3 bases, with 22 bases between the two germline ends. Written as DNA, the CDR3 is TGTGCCTGGAGTGGGATAGAAGTTGGGAGGGGTAATGGAAACACCATATATTTT. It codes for CAWSGIEVGRGNGNTIYF.

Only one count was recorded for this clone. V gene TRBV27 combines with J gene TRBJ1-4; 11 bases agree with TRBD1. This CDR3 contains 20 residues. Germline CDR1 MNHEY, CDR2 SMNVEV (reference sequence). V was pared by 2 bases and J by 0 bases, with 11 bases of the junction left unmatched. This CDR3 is CASSLGQPDRGLTTNEKLFF. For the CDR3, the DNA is TGTGCCAGCAGTTTAGGCCAGCCGGACAGGGGGCTTACAACTAATGAAAAACTGTTTTTT.

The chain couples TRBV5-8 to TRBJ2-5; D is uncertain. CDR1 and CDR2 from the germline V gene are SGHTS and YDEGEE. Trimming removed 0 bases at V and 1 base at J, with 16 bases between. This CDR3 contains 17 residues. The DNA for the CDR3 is TGTGCCAGCAGCTTGGGTGTGACGCGAGACATCCAAGAGACCCAGTACTTC. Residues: CASSLGVTRDIQETQYF. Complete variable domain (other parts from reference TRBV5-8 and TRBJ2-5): EAGVTQSPTHLIKTRGQQATLRCSPISGHTSVYWYQQALGLGLQFLLWYDEGEERNRGNFPPRFSGRQFPNYSSELNVNALELEDSALYLCASSLGVTRDIQETQYFGPGTRLLVL.

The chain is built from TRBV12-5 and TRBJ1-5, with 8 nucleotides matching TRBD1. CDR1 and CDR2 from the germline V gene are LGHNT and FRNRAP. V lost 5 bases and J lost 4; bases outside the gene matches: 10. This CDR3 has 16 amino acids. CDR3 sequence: CASGPDRGFRNQPQHF. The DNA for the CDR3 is TGTGCTAGTGGTCCTGACAGGGGATTTCGGAATCAGCCCCAGCATTTT. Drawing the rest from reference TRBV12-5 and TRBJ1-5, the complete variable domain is DARVTQTPRHKVTEMGQEVTMRCQPILGHNTVFWYRQTMMQGLELLAYFRNRAPLDDSGMPKDRFSAEMPDATLATLKIQPSEPRDSAVYFCASGPDRGFRNQPQHFGDGTRLSIL.

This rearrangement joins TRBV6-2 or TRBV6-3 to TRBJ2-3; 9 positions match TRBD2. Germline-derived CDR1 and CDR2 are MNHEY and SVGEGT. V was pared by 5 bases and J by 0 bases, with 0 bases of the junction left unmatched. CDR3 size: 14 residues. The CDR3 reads CASSLAGSTDTQYF. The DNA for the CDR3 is TGTGCCAGCAGTCTAGCGGGGAGCACAGATACGCAGTATTTT.

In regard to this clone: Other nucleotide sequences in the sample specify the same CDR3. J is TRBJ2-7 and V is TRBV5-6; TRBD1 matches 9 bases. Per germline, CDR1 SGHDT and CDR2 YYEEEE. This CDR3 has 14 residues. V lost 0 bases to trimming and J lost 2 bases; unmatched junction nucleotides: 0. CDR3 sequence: CASSLGQGAYEQYF. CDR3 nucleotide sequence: TGTGCCAGCAGCTTGGGACAGGGGGCCTACGAGCAGTACTTC.

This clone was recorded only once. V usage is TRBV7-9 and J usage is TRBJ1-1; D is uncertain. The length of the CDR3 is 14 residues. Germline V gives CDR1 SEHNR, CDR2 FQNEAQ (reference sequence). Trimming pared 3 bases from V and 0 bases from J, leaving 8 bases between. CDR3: CASSLGRMNTEAFF. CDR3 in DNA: TGTGCCAGCAGCTTGGGGAGGATGAACACTGAAGCTTTCTTT.

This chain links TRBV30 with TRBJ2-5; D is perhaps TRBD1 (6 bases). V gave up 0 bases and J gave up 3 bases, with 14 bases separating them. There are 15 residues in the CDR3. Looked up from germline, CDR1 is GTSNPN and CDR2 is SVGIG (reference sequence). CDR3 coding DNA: TGTGCCTGGAGTGTACTTAAGGGGGTTGAAGAGACCCAGTACTTC. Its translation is CAWSVLKGVEETQYF.

CDR3 in amino acids: CASSLLAGGPGELFF. In DNA form, the CDR3 reads TGTGCCAGCAGCCTCCTAGCGGGGGGGCCCGGGGAGCTGTTTTTT. The chain couples TRBV9 to TRBJ2-2, with 12 bases aligning to TRBD2. The CDR3 loop spans 15 amino acids. V was clipped by 4 bases and J by 6 bases; unmatched bases: 4. Per the germline V gene, CDR1 is SGDLS and CDR2 is YYNGEE. The entire variable domain, with the rest obtained from reference TRBV9 and TRBJ2-2, is as follows: DSGVTQTPKHLITATGQRVTLRCSPRSGDLSVYWYQQSLDQGLQFLIQYYNGEERAKGNILERFSAQQFPDLHSELNLSSLELGDSALYFCASSLLAGGPGELFFGEGSRLTVL.